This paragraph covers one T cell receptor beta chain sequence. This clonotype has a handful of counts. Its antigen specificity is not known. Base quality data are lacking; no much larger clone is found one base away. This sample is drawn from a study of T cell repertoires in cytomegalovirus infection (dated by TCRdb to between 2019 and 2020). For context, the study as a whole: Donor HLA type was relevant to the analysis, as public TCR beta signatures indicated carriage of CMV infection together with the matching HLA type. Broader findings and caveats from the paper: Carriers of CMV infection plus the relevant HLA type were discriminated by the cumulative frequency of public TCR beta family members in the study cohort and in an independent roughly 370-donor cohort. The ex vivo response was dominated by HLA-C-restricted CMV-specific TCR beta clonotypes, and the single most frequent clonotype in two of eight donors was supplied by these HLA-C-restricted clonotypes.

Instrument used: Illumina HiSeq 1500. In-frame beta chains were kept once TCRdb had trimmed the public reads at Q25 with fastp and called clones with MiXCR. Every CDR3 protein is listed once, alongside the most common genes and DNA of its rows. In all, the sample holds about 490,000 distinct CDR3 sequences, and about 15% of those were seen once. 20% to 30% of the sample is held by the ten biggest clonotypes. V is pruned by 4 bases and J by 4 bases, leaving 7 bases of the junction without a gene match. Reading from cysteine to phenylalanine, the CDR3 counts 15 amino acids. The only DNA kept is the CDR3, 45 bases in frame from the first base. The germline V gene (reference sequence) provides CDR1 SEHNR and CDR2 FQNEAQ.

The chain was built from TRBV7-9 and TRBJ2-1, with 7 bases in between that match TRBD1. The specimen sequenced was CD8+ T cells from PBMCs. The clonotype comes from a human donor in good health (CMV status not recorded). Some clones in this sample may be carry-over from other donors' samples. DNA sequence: TGTGCCAGCAGCTCCTCGGACAGGCGATACAATGAGCAGTTCTTC. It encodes CASSSSDRRYNEQFF.